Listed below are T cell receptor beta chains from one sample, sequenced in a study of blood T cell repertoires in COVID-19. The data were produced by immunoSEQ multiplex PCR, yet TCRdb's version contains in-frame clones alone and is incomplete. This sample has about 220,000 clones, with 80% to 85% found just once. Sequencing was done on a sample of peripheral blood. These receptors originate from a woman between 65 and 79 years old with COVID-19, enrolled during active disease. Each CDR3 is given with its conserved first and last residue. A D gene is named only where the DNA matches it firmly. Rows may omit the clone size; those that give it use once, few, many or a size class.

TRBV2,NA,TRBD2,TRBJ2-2,TGTGCCAGCAGGGCTAGCGGGAGTGGCACCGGGGAGCTGTTTTTT,CASRASGSGTGELFF
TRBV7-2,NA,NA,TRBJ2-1,TGTGCCAGCAGCACTAGACAGGCTAACAATGAGCAGTTCTTC,CASSTRQANNEQFF
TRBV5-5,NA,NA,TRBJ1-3,TGTGCCAGCAGCTTGGGGGCCACTAGCTCTGGAAACACCATATATTTT,CASSLGATSSGNTIYF
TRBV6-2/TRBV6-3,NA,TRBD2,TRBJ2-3,TGTGCCAGCAGTTACAATGGCGGGAGGACAGATACGCAGTATTTT,CASSYNGGRTDTQYF
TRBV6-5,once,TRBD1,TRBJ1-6,TGTGCCAGCAGGACTAACCGGGACAGCAATTCACCCCTCCACTTT,CASRTNRDSNSPLHF
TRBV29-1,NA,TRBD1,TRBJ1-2,TGCAGCGGCCGGGACAGGGGGCTTGGCTACACCTTC,CSGRDRGLGYTF
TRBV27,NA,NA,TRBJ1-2,TGTGCCAGCAGTTCGTCACGCAGGGGTGCTTATGGCTACACCTTC,CASSSSRRGAYGYTF
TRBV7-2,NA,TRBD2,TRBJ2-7,TGTGCCAGCAGCCCAAGGACTAGCGGGAGTGTGATTGAGCAGTACTTC,CASSPRTSGSVIEQYF
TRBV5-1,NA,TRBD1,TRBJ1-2,TGCGCCAGCAGCTTAACAGGGGGCCCCTATGGCTACACCTTC,CASSLTGGPYGYTF
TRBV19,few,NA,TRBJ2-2,TGTGCCAGTAGTATAGATCTATTACGGGGGAGCACCGGGGAGCTGTTTTTT,CASSIDLLRGSTGELFF
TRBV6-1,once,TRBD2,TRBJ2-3,TGTGCCAGCAGTGAAAAGTCGGGAGGGTCTAGCACAGATACGCAGTATTTT,CASSEKSGGSSTDTQYF